The rows below give T cell receptor beta chains drawn from one sample of a study of cytomegalovirus exposure and HLA in healthy donors. Assay used: immunoSEQ multiplex PCR; TCRdb lists only in-frame clones, some missing. The sample has about 87,000 clones, nearly 80% seen once. Sequencing was performed on PBMCs. All receptors come from a woman aged 40-49 years in good health and CMV-seronegative. The CDR3 runs from the conserved cysteine through the conserved F or W. The order of the fields is D gene, clone size, J gene, V gene, CDR3 protein, CDR3 DNA. The D gene is left open where the match is weak. Clone size appears in some rows only: once, few, many, or a class for an expanded clone.

>TRBD2|-|TRBJ2-7|TRBV6-1
CASSEGTSGSYEQYF
TGTGCCAGCAGTGAAGGCACTAGCGGCTCCTACGAGCAGTACTTC
>TRBD1|-|TRBJ2-1|TRBV5-1
CASSPDRGAYNEQFF
TGCGCCAGCAGTCCGGACAGGGGCGCCTACAATGAGCAGTTCTTC
>TRBD1|-|TRBJ1-1|TRBV4-2
CASISDRSTEAFF
TGTGCCAGCATCTCGGACAGGTCCACTGAAGCTTTCTTT
>TRBD1|once|TRBJ2-7|TRBV6-6
CASSPDRGRSEQYF
TGTGCCAGCAGTCCGGACAGGGGGCGTAGTGAGCAGTACTTC
>TRBD1|-|TRBJ1-2|TRBV30
CAWSSTGGVLYGYTF
TGTGCCTGGAGTTCAACAGGGGGCGTTCTCTATGGCTACACCTTC
>TRBD2|-|TRBJ2-1|TRBV5-8
CASRPGGTIYNEQFF
TGTGCCAGCAGACCCGGGGGGACCATCTACAATGAGCAGTTCTTC
>-|-|TRBJ1-5|TRBV5-1
CASSLAGMSNQPQHF
TGCGCCAGCAGCTTGGCCGGGATGAGCAATCAGCCCCAGCATTTT
>TRBD1|-|TRBJ1-2|TRBV4-2
CASSDRDRVYGYTF
TGTGCCAGCAGCGATCGGGACAGGGTCTATGGCTACACCTTC
>-|-|TRBJ2-2|TRBV11-3
CASSPLTNTGELFF
TGTGCCAGCAGCCCGTTAACGAACACCGGGGAGCTGTTTTTT
>TRBD2|medium-sized|TRBJ2-1|TRBV6-1
CASSEASGGANEQFF
TGTGCCAGCAGTGAAGCTAGCGGGGGGGCCAATGAGCAGTTCTTC
>-|-|TRBJ2-1|TRBV7-3
CASERGGSYNEQFF
TGTGCCAGCGAAAGGGGGGGCTCCTACAATGAGCAGTTCTTC
>TRBD1|-|TRBJ1-2|TRBV20-1
CSATTGAGYTF
TGCAGTGCTACCACAGGGGCGGGCTACACCTTC
>TRBD1|-|TRBJ1-5|TRBV5-4
CASSSGQDQPQHF
TGTGCCAGCAGCTCGGGACAGGATCAGCCCCAGCATTTT